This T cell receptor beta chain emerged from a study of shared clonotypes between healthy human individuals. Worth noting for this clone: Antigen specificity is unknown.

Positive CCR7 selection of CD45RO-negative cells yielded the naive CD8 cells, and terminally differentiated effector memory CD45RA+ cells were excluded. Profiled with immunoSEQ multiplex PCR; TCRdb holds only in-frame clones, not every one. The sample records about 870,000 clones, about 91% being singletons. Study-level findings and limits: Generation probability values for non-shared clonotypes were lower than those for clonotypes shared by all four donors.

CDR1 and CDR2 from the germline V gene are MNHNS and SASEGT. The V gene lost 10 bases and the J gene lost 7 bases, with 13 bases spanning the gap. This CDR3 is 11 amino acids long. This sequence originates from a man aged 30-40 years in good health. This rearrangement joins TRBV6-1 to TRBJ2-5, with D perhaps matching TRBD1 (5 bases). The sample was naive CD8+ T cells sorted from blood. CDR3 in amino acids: CATKRGWTQYF. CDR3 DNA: TGTGCCACCAAAAGGGGATGGACCCAGTACTTC.